This TCR beta chain appears in the sequencing data of a study of shared clonotypes between healthy human individuals. Study results and caveats: Generally, naive subsets came out with larger estimated richness than memory subsets.

CD45RO-negative CD8 cells positively selected for CCR7 made up the naive population, which excluded terminally differentiated effector memory CD45RA+ cells. On this clone: Its target is not known.

This CDR3 contains 16 residues. J lost 3 bases, V lost 2 bases, and 7 bases had no gene match. The germline V gene has CDR1 MGHRA and CDR2 YSYEKL. Assay execution proceeded at the deep level. Sequenced by immunoSEQ multiplex PCR; TCRdb stores in-frame clones only, minus some. Among hundreds of thousands of clones, more than 85% were seen once, and the ten largest hold less than 25%. The chain couples TRBV4-1 to TRBJ1-2, with 9 bases matching TRBD1. What was sequenced was naive CD8+ T cells sorted from blood. The source of this sequence is a man aged 25-45 years in good health. The CDR3 DNA reads TGCGCCAGCAGCCAAACCCGAACAGGGGGCTACTATGGCTACACCTTC. Translating it yields CASSQTRTGGYYGYTF.